The 6 T cell receptor beta chains listed next were all sequenced from one sample in a study of T cell responses to AZD1222 COVID-19 vaccine. Assay used: immunoSEQ multiplex PCR; TCRdb lists only in-frame clones, some missing. The sample holds about 140,000 clones; about 92% are singletons and the top ten take around 1%. Specimen: peripheral blood, collected on day 0 of MenACWY control vaccination. Receptor source: an adult in good health.

This rearrangement joins TRBV3-1 (or the pseudogene TRBV3-2) to TRBJ2-2; TRBD2 aligns across 7 bases. V was pared by 5 bases and J by 6 bases, with 9 bases of the junction left unmatched. CDR3 length: 15 residues. Germline V gives CDR1 LGHDT, CDR2 YNNKEL (reference sequence). CDR3 sequence: CASSETRLASGELFF. DNA of the CDR3: TGTGCCAGCAGCGAGACAAGACTAGCCTCCGGGGAGCTGTTTTTT.

This chain joins TRBV18 and TRBJ1-1; possibly TRBD1 for D (6 bases). The CDR3 has 18 residues. Between the trimmed V and J ends, which lost 3 bases and 4 bases, there was a span of 24 bases. CDR1 and CDR2 (germline): KGHSH, LQKENI. The CDR3, as DNA: TGTGCCAGCTCACCCCTGGTCAGGGGTGGAATCGGACGCACTGAAGCTTTCTTT. This sequence encodes CASSPLVRGGIGRTEAFF.

The CDR3 DNA reads as TGTGCCTGTCAAAACGCGGCAGGGGAGTCCTACGAGCAGTACTTC. Amino acid sequence: CACQNAAGESYEQYF. This rearrangement joins TRBV30 to TRBJ2-7; perhaps TRBD1 as D (6 bases). The CDR3 has 15 amino acids. V lost 6 bases to trimming and J lost 1 base, with 19 bases between them. Per germline, CDR1 GTSNPN and CDR2 SVGIG (reference sequence).

The chain employs TRBV6-2 or TRBV6-3 and TRBJ2-2; D is uncertain. The CDR3 extends over 14 amino acids. From germline, CDR1 is MNHEY and CDR2 SVGEGT. V was clipped by 2 bases and J by 1 base, with 5 bases between them. CDR3 coding DNA: TGTGCCAGCAGTTACGGGCGGAACACCGGGGAGCTGTTTTTT. This translates into CASSYGRNTGELFF.

The chain combines TRBV27 with TRBJ1-1; D might be TRBD1 (6 bases). The germline V gene encodes CDR1 MNHEY and CDR2 SMNVEV (reference sequence). The V gene lost 4 bases and the J gene lost 5 bases, with 23 bases spanning the gap. This CDR3 is 17 amino acids long. The CDR3, as DNA: TGTGCCAGCAGTTGGAGTCTAGCGGGGGGAAGGGGGACTGAAGCTTTCTTT. Protein: CASSWSLAGGRGTEAFF.

The chain recombines TRBV30 with TRBJ2-7; no definite D call. CDR3 length equals 13 residues. The V end lost 2 bases, the J end lost 2 bases, and 10 bases lay between the germline ends. Germline V lookup: CDR1 GTSNPN, CDR2 SVGIG (reference sequence). The CDR3 protein is CAWSRSTAYEQYF. The DNA of the CDR3 is TGTGCCTGGAGTAGGAGTACCGCCTACGAGCAGTACTTC.